This note documents a single T cell receptor beta chain sequence. Its antigen is unidentified. CDR3 length equals 15 residues. With 4 bases clipped from V and 3 bases from J, the junction kept 6 bases outside the gene matches. CDR1 is GTSNPN and CDR2 is SVGIG in the germline V gene (reference sequence). The data are from a study of OX40 agonist ivuxolimab in advanced cancers. Background on the study: Hepatocellular carcinoma, melanoma, renal cell or head and neck cancer occurred in dose-escalation patients.

Sequencing used immunoSEQ multiplex PCR; TCRdb keeps in-frame clones, though not all of them. The sample yields some 90,000 clones, roughly nine tenths seen once. Study-wide results and limits: Average numbers of expanded clones were greater in CD8+ T cells than in CD4+.

The sequencing here drew on CD4+ or CD8+ T cells sorted from blood, taken in a trial of the OX40 agonist ivuxolimab. The gene calls are TRBV30 and TRBJ2-3, with 11 bases identical to TRBD1. This clonotype was obtained from an adult with an advanced solid tumor such as melanoma, head and neck, liver or kidney cancer. The CDR3 here is CAWTNWDRGTDTQYF. In DNA form, the CDR3 reads TGTGCCTGGACTAATTGGGACAGGGGGACAGATACGCAGTATTTT. Variable domain in full (rest from reference TRBV30 and TRBJ2-3): SQTIHQWPATLVQPVGSPLSLECTVEGTSNPNLYWYRQAAGRGLQLLFYSVGIGQISSEVPQNLSASRPQDRQFILSSKKLLLSDSGFYLCAWTNWDRGTDTQYFGPGTRLTVL.